A single sample is the source of the 22 T cell receptor beta chains below, sequenced in a study of blood T cell repertoires in COVID-19. The method was immunoSEQ multiplex PCR; TCRdb's version includes in-frame clones alone and lacks a portion of them. The sample has around 300,000 clones, about 88% seen once. Material for sequencing was peripheral blood. These receptors were taken from an older woman with COVID-19, enrolled during active disease.

The CDR3 nucleotides are TGTGCCAGTAGTATGGGGCAGGGTGCAGATACGCAGTATTTT. Translated, it gives CASSMGQGADTQYF. The V gene is TRBV19, the J gene TRBJ2-3, with a tentative D call TRBD1 (5 bases). V lost 3 bases and J lost 4, with 11 bases in between. CDR1 and CDR2 from the germline V gene are LNHDA and SQIVND (reference sequence). This CDR3 has 14 residues.

This sequence joins TRBV7-9 and TRBJ2-5; TRBD2 matches at 9 bases. The CDR3 has 17 residues. The trim removed 5 bases at V and 4 bases at J, leaving 14 bases unmatched. Looked up from germline, CDR1 is SEHNR and CDR2 is FQNEAQ (reference sequence). In nucleotides, the CDR3 is TGTGCCAGCAGCCCCAGTGTTTGGCGGGGGGGCGTAGAGACCCAGTACTTC. Encoded protein: CASSPSVWRGGVETQYF.

The chain links TRBV5-1 to TRBJ1-3; tentatively, D is TRBD1 (6 bases). Germline CDR1 is SGHRS and CDR2 is YFSETQ. The length of the CDR3 is 17 residues. The germline V and J ends were trimmed by 0 bases and 0 bases, with 13 bases remaining between them. DNA of the CDR3: TGCGCCAGCAGCTTGGCGGGACAAACCGGCTCTGGAAACACCATATATTTT. Translating gives CASSLAGQTGSGNTIYF.

This rearrangement joins TRBV9 to TRBJ1-1, with a weak D call TRBD1 (5 bases). The CDR3 totals 15 residues. Per germline, CDR1 SGDLS and CDR2 YYNGEE. Trimming removed 2 bases from V and 1 base from J, with 12 bases in between. The CDR3 DNA is TGTGCCAGCAGCGTCGTAGGGGCGTCGAACACTGAAGCTTTCTTT. Its translation is CASSVVGASNTEAFF.

The rearrangement links TRBV27 to TRBJ1-3; D may be TRBD1 (6 bases). The germline gives CDR1 MNHEY, CDR2 SMNVEV (reference sequence). There are 15 residues in the CDR3. V was cut by 5 bases and J by 3 bases, with 14 bases left in between. The CDR3 sequence is CASSPNRASGNTIYF. The CDR3 nucleotides are TGTGCCAGCAGTCCAAACAGGGCTAGTGGAAACACCATATATTTT.

The chain uses TRBV7-9 and TRBJ1-3; D gene uncertain. CDR3 length: 12 residues. The V gene's germline CDR1 is SEHNR and CDR2 FQNEAQ (reference sequence). V dropped 4 bases and J dropped 9 bases, with 10 bases sitting between them. Here the CDR3 reads CASSSASGTIYF. The CDR3 bases are TGTGCCAGCAGCTCAGCGAGTGGCACCATATATTTT.

This sequence joins TRBV6-6 and TRBJ2-7; 9 bases fit TRBD1. Germline values: CDR1 MNHNY, CDR2 SVGAGI (reference sequence). This CDR3 spans 15 amino acids. The J segment lost 7 bases and the V segment lost 0 bases, leaving 7 bases of the junction unmatched. The CDR3 coding sequence is TGTGCCAGCAGTTACTCGCGGACAGGGGCCGAGGAGCAGTACTTC. Its protein is CASSYSRTGAEEQYF.

Only one count was recorded for this clone. The chain has TRBV24-1 and TRBJ1-2; maybe TRBD1 (6 bases). Germline V lookup: CDR1 KGHDR, CDR2 SFDVKD. Trimming cost V 4 bases and J 7 bases, with 12 bases left between them. CDR3 length: 13 amino acids. In nucleotides, the CDR3 is TGTGCCACCAGTGAAGACAGGTTCGGTGGCTACACCTTC. Its protein is CATSEDRFGGYTF.

The chain combines TRBV6-2 or TRBV6-3 with TRBJ2-7; possibly TRBD1 for D (5 bases). The germline CDR1 and CDR2 sequences are MNHEY and SVGEGT. This CDR3 region has 15 residues. V shed 0 bases and J shed 2 bases, with 11 bases lying between them. The CDR3 nucleotides read TGTGCCAGCAGTTACTCGATTGTGGGGCCCTACGAGCAGTACTTC. Amino acid sequence: CASSYSIVGPYEQYF.

The J gene is TRBJ1-1, the V gene TRBV15, with a possible D match to TRBD1 (5 bases). The V end was cut by 1 base, the J end by 1 base, with 10 bases between. The CDR3 consists of 15 residues. Germline CDR1 reads LNHNV; CDR2 reads YYDKDF (reference sequence). The CDR3 DNA follows: TGTGCCACCAGCAGAGGGGGCATTCAGAACACTGAAGCTTTCTTT. Its protein product is CATSRGGIQNTEAFF.

The chain couples TRBV4-2 to TRBJ2-3; maybe TRBD2 (5 bases). The CDR3 spans 15 residues. Trimming cost V 0 bases and J 2 bases, with 9 bases left between them. Germline V lookup: CDR1 LGHNA, CDR2 YNFKEQ. The CDR3 is CASSQDRGITDTQYF. CDR3 sequence (DNA): TGTGCCAGCAGCCAAGACCGGGGAATCACAGATACGCAGTATTTT.

The V gene is TRBV30, the J gene TRBJ1-4; no clear D. V lost 3 bases and J lost 7, with 18 bases in between. The CDR3 extends over 15 amino acids. Germline loops: CDR1 GTSNPN, CDR2 SVGIG (reference sequence). The CDR3 here is CAWSGVGGIGEKLFF. CDR3 bases: TGTGCCTGGAGCGGCGTAGGAGGGATAGGTGAAAAACTGTTTTTT. The full variable domain, its missing parts supplied by reference TRBV30 and TRBJ1-4, is SQTIHQWPATLVQPVGSPLSLECTVEGTSNPNLYWYRQAAGRGLQLLFYSVGIGQISSEVPQNLSASRPQDRQFILSSKKLLLSDSGFYLCAWSGVGGIGEKLFFGSGTQLSVL.

The chain joins TRBV7-2 to TRBJ2-7; 8 bases line up with TRBD2. V was clipped by 8 bases and J by 6 bases; unmatched bases: 9. CDR1 SGHTA and CDR2 FQGNSA come from the germline V gene. The CDR3 has 13 residues. This CDR3 reads CASCPGGIREQYF. The CDR3 nucleotides read TGTGCCAGCTGTCCGGGGGGGATTCGCGAGCAGTACTTC.

This clone appeared a single time. V gene TRBV6-5 combines with J gene TRBJ1-4; TRBD1 is a possible D gene (6 bases). The germline V gene has CDR1 MNHEY and CDR2 SVGAGI. Between the trimmed V and J ends, which lost 4 bases and 11 bases, there was a span of 14 bases. The CDR3 consists of 13 residues. CDR3 coding DNA: TGTGCCAGCAGTTGGAACAGGGATGTTAAACTGTTTTTT. It encodes CASSWNRDVKLFF.

The chain combines TRBV11-2 with TRBJ2-3; D is ambiguous. The CDR3 covers 14 residues. Germline V gives CDR1 SGHAT, CDR2 FQNNGV. Trimming removed 1 base at V and 4 bases at J, with 9 bases between. The CDR3 DNA is TGTGCCAGCAGCTTAGGAGGTGCCCCAGATACGCAGTATTTT. This translates into CASSLGGAPDTQYF.

The J gene is TRBJ2-5, the V gene TRBV27, with D tentatively TRBD1 (5 bases). Between the trimmed V and J ends, which lost 4 bases and 3 bases, there was a span of 18 bases. There are 16 residues in the CDR3. In germline, CDR1 is MNHEY, CDR2 SMNVEV (reference sequence). CDR3 sequence: CASSSLSAKGKETQYF. In DNA form, the CDR3 reads TGTGCCAGCAGTTCCCTCTCTGCGAAGGGGAAAGAGACCCAGTACTTC.

This clone appeared a single time. The chain carries TRBV30 and TRBJ1-5; D unclear. The germline gives CDR1 GTSNPN, CDR2 SVGIG (reference sequence). This CDR3 has 13 residues. Trimming pared 0 bases from V and 6 bases from J, leaving 9 bases between. This CDR3 is CAWSVPPSQPQHF. CDR3 bases: TGTGCCTGGAGTGTACCCCCCAGTCAGCCCCAGCATTTT.

V usage is TRBV3-1 (or the pseudogene TRBV3-2) and J usage is TRBJ2-2; D is perhaps TRBD2 (7 bases). Germline V CDR1 and CDR2: LGHDT, YNNKEL (reference sequence). Between the trimmed V and J ends, which lost 3 bases and 6 bases, there was a span of 14 bases. This CDR3 contains 15 residues. CDR3 DNA: TGTGCCAGCAGCCATGGCGGGGGCCAGGCCGGGGAGCTGTTTTTT. Protein sequence: CASSHGGGQAGELFF.

The table lists this clone with a few counts. The chain employs TRBV5-4 and TRBJ1-2; D possibly corresponds to TRBD1 (5 bases). V was cut by 2 bases and J by 1 base, with 12 bases left in between. Germline V gene data show CDR1 as SGHNT and CDR2 as YYREEE (reference sequence). This CDR3 spans 15 amino acids. CDR3 sequence: CASSFSSGDNYGYTF. Here the CDR3 DNA reads TGTGCCAGCAGCTTCTCCTCGGGGGATAACTATGGCTACACCTTC. Looking up the rest from reference TRBV5-4 and TRBJ1-2 gives the full variable domain: ETGVTQSPTHLIKTRGQQVTLRCSSQSGHNTVSWYQQALGQGPQFIFQYYREEENGRGNFPPRFSGLQFPNYSSELNVNALELDDSALYLCASSFSSGDNYGYTFGSGTRLTVV.

This chain links TRBV3-1 (or the pseudogene TRBV3-2) with TRBJ2-3; D gene uncertain. The CDR3 runs 19 residues. The germline gives CDR1 LGHDT, CDR2 YNNKEL (reference sequence). Between the trimmed V and J ends, which lost 0 bases and 0 bases, there was a span of 19 bases. The CDR3 region is CASSQDRMAVKLSTDTQYF. In DNA, the CDR3 is TGTGCCAGCAGCCAAGATAGAATGGCGGTCAAATTGAGCACAGATACGCAGTATTTT.

This chain uses TRBV6-4 with TRBJ2-7; TRBD2 matches at 11 bases. The junction had 13 bases not matched to a gene; V was cut back by 2 bases and J by 7 bases. There are 17 residues in the CDR3. The germline gives CDR1 MRHNA, CDR2 SNTAGT. The CDR3 nucleotides read TGTGCCAGCAGTGACCCGAACCGGACTAGCGGGTTTAAAGAGCAGTACTTC. This sequence encodes CASSDPNRTSGFKEQYF.

This clone was observed at least ten times. The chain employs TRBV3-1 (or the pseudogene TRBV3-2) and TRBJ2-2; 12 bases map to TRBD1. The V gene end was trimmed by 8 bases and the J gene end by 4 bases; junction bases not matched to a gene: 2. Germline V gene sequence: CDR1 LGHDT, CDR2 YNNKEL (reference sequence). CDR3 length: 14 amino acids. The CDR3 sequence: CASGTGGGTGELFF. The DNA of the CDR3 is TGTGCCAGCGGGACAGGGGGCGGCACCGGGGAGCTGTTTTTT.